A selection of T cell receptor beta chains follows, all from one sample in a study of blood T cell repertoires in COVID-19. This table comes from immunoSEQ multiplex PCR, and its TCRdb copy is limited to in-frame clones, with some not included. This sample yields 300,000 to 450,000 clones, of which approximately 89% are seen a single time; under 1.5% belongs to the top ten. Sequencing was done on a sample of PBMCs or T cells enriched from blood (not recorded which). Receptors originate from a man younger than 45 who had recovered from COVID-19. Each CDR3 is given without its conserved first and last residue. The D gene is left open where the match is weak.

v_call	d_call	j_call	cdr3_aa
TRBV10-2	TRBD1	TRBJ1-3	ASSDRGQLKGNTIY
TRBV4-1	-	TRBJ1-4	ASSGQRYEKLF
TRBV29-1	-	TRBJ2-7	SVAGLRLDEQY
TRBV3-1/TRBV3-2	-	TRBJ1-5	ASSQQGVFGNQPQH
TRBV5-4	TRBD1	TRBJ2-1	ASSLPGQGPNEQF
TRBV27	TRBD1	TRBJ1-6	ASSSTGGRPLH
TRBV2	-	TRBJ1-6	ASIRGYNSPLH
TRBV3-1/TRBV3-2	-	TRBJ1-1	ASSQDLQGTEAF
TRBV9	-	TRBJ1-1	ASSVGIQATNTEAF
TRBV2	TRBD1	TRBJ2-7	ASSPGQGSYEQY
TRBV25-1	TRBD2	TRBJ2-3	ASSLAGRTDTQY
TRBV6-2/TRBV6-3	-	TRBJ2-5	ASSYYGGTQY
TRBV7-8	TRBD2	TRBJ2-1	ASSHTTSGGTNNEQF
TRBV14	TRBD1	TRBJ2-5	ASSHNRGETQY
TRBV14	TRBD1	TRBJ1-4	ASSQNSGTGEKLF
TRBV5-1	-	TRBJ1-2	ASSPPADYGYT
TRBV4-1	-	TRBJ1-1	ASSQGFVLNTEAF
TRBV4-1	-	TRBJ1-1	ASSQERGDPEAF
TRBV6-2/TRBV6-3	TRBD2	TRBJ2-3	ASSFTSGVTDTQY
TRBV3-1/TRBV3-2	-	TRBJ1-5	ASSQDRVARPQH
TRBV10-2	-	TRBJ2-7	ASSVGGTYEQY
TRBV9	TRBD1	TRBJ2-7	ASSAGTDYEQY
TRBV19	-	TRBJ1-2	ASSPAQGRYGYT
TRBV7-9	-	TRBJ2-5	ASSSTGASGTQY
TRBV5-1	-	TRBJ1-4	ASSLAPGVATNEKLF
TRBV30	-	TRBJ1-6	AWSVEVTNSPLH
TRBV10-3	-	TRBJ1-2	AISEQSGGGYT
TRBV7-9	-	TRBJ2-7	ASSLAGSRGEY
TRBV6-2/TRBV6-3	-	TRBJ1-2	ASSTLDIRDGYT
TRBV9	-	TRBJ2-7	ASSVADISYEQY
TRBV6-5	TRBD1	TRBJ1-1	ASSLEQGAYTEAF
TRBV6-5	TRBD1	TRBJ2-1	ASNRDRGPSEQF
TRBV7-6	TRBD1	TRBJ1-2	ASSPTGTGQGYT
TRBV5-1	-	TRBJ2-7	ASSLGGDLLYEQY
TRBV6-2/TRBV6-3	-	TRBJ1-5	ASSYREGGQPQH
TRBV3-1/TRBV3-2	-	TRBJ1-1	ASSQNRLNTEAF
TRBV4-1	TRBD2	TRBJ2-5	ASSLRAGSETQY
TRBV6-5	-	TRBJ1-2	ASTLREDLNGYT
TRBV6-5	-	TRBJ1-2	ASSSVDRYEDYGYT
TRBV30	-	TRBJ1-6	ALRRLSESSYNSPLH
TRBV6-2/TRBV6-3	-	TRBJ1-1	ASSPSRQSGEAF